A single sample gave rise to the 13 T cell receptor beta chains below, sequenced in a study of blood T cell repertoires in COVID-19 (TCRdb year 2020). Libraries were prepared through the immunoSEQ multiplex PCR assay. In its TCRdb copy, this immuneACCESS table keeps in-frame sequences only and misses some clones. Where compared with another copy, unresolved V genes explain less than half of these, and the others have no known cause. The sample records about 180,000 clones, approximately 89% of which are singletons. About 6.3% of the sample is in the top ten clones. The sequencing input was PBMCs or T cells enriched from blood (not recorded which). Source of these receptors: a man in his forties who had recovered from COVID-19.

The rearrangement uses TRBV2 and TRBJ1-2, with 8 bases fitting TRBD1. The CDR3 loop spans 13 amino acids. The V gene end was trimmed by 5 bases and the J gene end by 6 bases; junction bases not matched to a gene: 5. CDR1 and CDR2 from the germline V gene are SNHLY and FYNNEI. In DNA form, the CDR3 reads TGTGCCAGCAGTCCAACAGGGGGACATGGCTACACCTTC. The encoded protein is CASSPTGGHGYTF. The whole variable domain, filled in from reference TRBV2 and TRBJ1-2, reads EPEVTQTPSHQVTQMGQEVILRCVPISNHLYFYWYRQILGQKVEFLVSFYNNEISEKSEIFDDQFSVERPDGSNFTLKIRSTKLEDSAMYFCASSPTGGHGYTFGSGTRLTVV.

The J gene is TRBJ1-2, the V gene TRBV28; D not resolved. Germline V lookup: CDR1 MDHEN, CDR2 SYDVKM. The CDR3 extends over 13 amino acids. Trimming took 5 bases from V and 8 from J, leaving 15 bases between them. The DNA of the CDR3 is TGTGCCAGCAGTCCCGGAGGAGGGAAAGGCTACACCTTC. Translated: CASSPGGGKGYTF.

This clone was seen a single time. Other DNA sequences in this sample translate to the same CDR3. The chain couples TRBV5-6 to TRBJ1-5; D might be TRBD1 (5 bases). CDR3 length: 15 amino acids. CDR1 is SGHDT, CDR2 YYEEEE, per germline. V lost 1 base and J lost 2, with 10 bases in between. CDR3 nucleotide sequence: TGTGCCAGCAGCTTGTCTGGCAGGGGCAATCAGCCCCAGCATTTT. Translating gives CASSLSGRGNQPQHF.

The V call is TRBV7-9, the J call TRBJ2-1; TRBD2 matches at 7 bases. Trimming at V came to 3 bases and at J to 6 bases, leaving 8 bases not matched to a gene. Germline CDR1 is SEHNR and CDR2 is FQNEAQ (reference sequence). There are 15 residues in the CDR3. CDR3 DNA sequence: TGTGCCAGCAGCTTCCAAATTGGACTAGTCAATGAGCAGTTCTTC. Its protein is CASSFQIGLVNEQFF.

The DNA of the CDR3 is TGTGCCAGCAGCCCGTGGGGGCAACATGAAAAACTGTTTTTT. It yields the protein CASSPWGQHEKLFF. The J gene is TRBJ1-4, the V gene TRBV27, with TRBD1 as a possible D gene (6 bases). The CDR3 has 14 amino acids. The germline V gene has CDR1 MNHEY and CDR2 SMNVEV (reference sequence). Trimming removed 6 bases at V and 6 bases at J, with 14 bases between.

This clone appeared once. The chain recombines TRBV10-3 with TRBJ1-2; 9 positions match TRBD1. CDR3 size: 13 residues. The germline gives CDR1 ENHRY, CDR2 SYGVKD. The trim removed 9 bases at V and 7 bases at J, leaving 9 bases unmatched. The CDR3 DNA reads TGTGCCATACGACAGGGGGGCCTGAGTGGCTACACCTTC. Translating it yields CAIRQGGLSGYTF.

This chain uses TRBV19 with TRBJ2-3, with 8 nucleotides matching TRBD1. This CDR3 region has 14 residues. Germline V gene sequence: CDR1 LNHDA, CDR2 SQIVND (reference sequence). V lost 1 base to trimming and J lost 7 bases; unmatched junction nucleotides: 4. This chain's CDR3 is CASSIAQGANTQYF. The CDR3 bases are TGTGCCAGTAGTATAGCCCAGGGGGCAAATACGCAGTATTTT.

The CDR3 loop reads CASSSSGSSAEQFF. CDR3 DNA: TGCGCCAGCAGCTCTAGCGGGAGCTCCGCTGAGCAGTTCTTC. The genes are TRBV5-1 and TRBJ2-1; 10 bases agree with TRBD2. With V trimmed by 3 bases and J by 9 bases, 6 bases remained unmatched. There are 14 residues in the CDR3. Per the germline V gene, CDR1 is SGHRS and CDR2 is YFSETQ.

V gene TRBV19 combines with J gene TRBJ1-5; maybe TRBD1 (5 bases). V lost 5 bases and J lost 9, with 8 bases in between. CDR1 is LNHDA, CDR2 SQIVND, per germline (reference sequence). The CDR3 loop spans 11 amino acids. CDR3 amino acids: CASSHGGPQHF. The CDR3 coding sequence is TGTGCCAGTAGTCACGGGGGGCCCCAGCATTTT.

The chain uses TRBV27 and TRBJ1-1, with 9 bases fitting TRBD1. Germline values: CDR1 MNHEY, CDR2 SMNVEV (reference sequence). After removal of 5 bases from V and 0 bases from J, the junction contained 16 bases not matched to a gene. The CDR3 length is 19 residues. CDR3 nucleotides: TGTGCCAGCAGTCCCTCCGGGACAGGGAGGATCCGCCTGAACACTGAAGCTTTCTTT. Translated, it gives CASSPSGTGRIRLNTEAFF.

CDR3: CASSVSGATEAFF. The CDR3 DNA sequence: TGTGCCAGCAGCGTATCCGGAGCAACTGAAGCTTTCTTT. The genes are TRBV9 and TRBJ1-1; D unclear. Trimming left V 1 base short and J 5 bases short, with 9 bases between. The germline V gene encodes CDR1 SGDLS and CDR2 YYNGEE. The CDR3 contains 13 residues.

The chain is built from TRBV6-4 and TRBJ1-1; D might be TRBD1 (5 bases). This CDR3 has 13 residues. Germline V gives CDR1 MRHNA, CDR2 SNTAGT. V lost 6 bases and J lost 0, with 8 bases in between. CDR3 in DNA: TGTGCCAGCAGGCAGGACATGAACACTGAAGCTTTCTTT. Translating it yields CASRQDMNTEAFF.

The chain links TRBV10-2 to TRBJ1-2; TRBD1 is a possible D gene (6 bases). Trimming took 4 bases from V and 0 from J, leaving 24 bases between them. Germline lookup yields CDR1 WSHSY and CDR2 SAAADI. CDR3 length: 19 amino acids. The DNA of the CDR3 is TGCGCCAGCAGTGCATCGCCTGAACAGGGCAAGGGGCCTAACTATGGCTACACCTTC. Translated, it gives CASSASPEQGKGPNYGYTF.